Listed below are T cell receptor beta chains from one sample, sequenced in a study of CD8+CD57+ T cells in acquired aplastic anemia. TCRdb recomputed calls from the reads with MiXCR, one row per CDR3 protein. The sample consists of roughly 240,000 distinct CDR3 sequences, more than 40% of them appearing once. The sample comprised sorted CD4+, CD8+, or CD8+CD57+ T cells (not recorded which) from PBMCs. The origin of the receptors is a human donor with aplastic anemia. CDR3s include the opening cysteine and the closing phenylalanine or tryptophan. A D gene is named only where the DNA matches it firmly. Where a row states a size, it is once, few, many or the class of an expanded clone; other rows omit it.

v_call	d_call	j_call	clone_size	cdr3_aa	cdr3_nt
TRBV24-1	-	TRBJ2-3	-	CATSDTSTFGGTDTQYF	TGTGCCACCAGTGATACCTCAACCTTTGGGGGCACAGATACGCAGTATTTT
TRBV19	-	TRBJ1-5	-	CASNKGQGYHQPQHF	TGTGCCAGTAATAAGGGACAAGGATATCATCAGCCCCAGCATTTT
TRBV29-1	TRBD1	TRBJ2-7	-	CSVEDRGATYEQYF	TGCAGCGTGGAGGACAGGGGCGCGACCTACGAGCAGTACTTC
TRBV5-6	TRBD2	TRBJ2-3	-	CASSLTSGGKADTQYF	TGTGCCAGCAGCCTAACTAGCGGGGGGAAAGCAGATACGCAGTATTTT
TRBV7-3	TRBD2	TRBJ2-1	-	CASKGTSGGVNEQFF	TGTGCCAGCAAGGGGACTAGCGGGGGGGTTAATGAGCAGTTCTTC
TRBV20-1	-	TRBJ1-2	-	CSAIPGYTF	TGCAGTGCTATCCCTGGCTACACCTTC
TRBV5-1	TRBD2	TRBJ2-7	-	CASKTSGSSKEQYF	TGCGCCAGCAAAACTAGCGGGAGTTCGAAAGAGCAGTACTTC
TRBV6-4	TRBD2	TRBJ2-1	-	CASSDSSGYNEQFF	TGTGCCAGCAGTGACTCTAGCGGGTACAATGAGCAGTTCTTC
TRBV27	-	TRBJ1-2	many	CATGTAYGYTF	TGTGCCACGGGGACGGCCTATGGCTACACCTTC
TRBV4-1	-	TRBJ1-2	many	CASSQGLAGGYTF	TGCGCCAGCAGCCAAGGCCTTGCAGGTGGCTACACCTTC
TRBV18	TRBD1	TRBJ2-2	-	CASSPWTGTSTGELFF	TGTGCCAGCTCACCATGGACAGGGACGAGCACCGGGGAGCTGTTTTTT
TRBV7-2	TRBD1	TRBJ1-1	many	CASSLTGGTEAFF	TGTGCCAGCAGCTTAACAGGGGGCACTGAAGCTTTCTTT
TRBV20-1	TRBD1	TRBJ1-2	-	CSAGQGEGNYGYTF	TGCAGTGCAGGACAGGGGGAGGGTAACTATGGCTACACCTTC
TRBV6-1	TRBD1	TRBJ2-7	many	CASRPRQGGLYEQYF	TGTGCCAGCAGACCTCGACAGGGGGGTCTCTACGAGCAGTACTTC
TRBV15	-	TRBJ2-5	many	CATSIYGGETQYF	TGTGCCACCAGCATCTACGGAGGAGAGACCCAGTACTTC
TRBV28	-	TRBJ1-4	-	CASSLSWTAEKLFF	TGTGCCAGCAGTTTATCTTGGACGGCTGAAAAACTGTTTTTT
TRBV24-1	-	TRBJ2-2	-	CATSDLHRGGTTGELFF	TGTGCCACCAGTGATTTGCACCGTGGGGGTACGACCGGGGAGCTGTTTTTT
TRBV20-1	-	TRBJ1-2	once	CSASSSGRTGYTF	TGCAGTGCTAGTTCTAGCGGGAGGACTGGCTACACCTTC
TRBV3-1	TRBD2	TRBJ2-1	once	CASSLAGQTKNERFF	TGTGCCAGCAGCCTAGCGGGGCAAACGAAAAATGAGCGGTTCTTC
TRBV2	TRBD2	TRBJ2-1	-	CASRVAGGGYNEQFF	TGTGCCAGCAGGGTAGCGGGGGGGGGATACAATGAGCAGTTCTTC
TRBV25-1	-	TRBJ1-5	many	CASSASNQPQHF	TGTGCCAGCAGTGCTAGCAATCAGCCCCAGCATTTT
TRBV7-6	-	TRBJ2-3	many	CASSLAPGATGDTQYF	TGTGCCAGCAGCTTGGCACCGGGAGCCACTGGAGATACGCAGTATTTT
TRBV5-8	-	TRBJ2-1	many	CASRIRDNEQFF	TGTGCCAGCAGAATAAGGGACAATGAGCAGTTCTTC
TRBV19	-	TRBJ1-5	many	CASSIWMDQPQHF	TGTGCCAGTAGTATCTGGATGGATCAGCCCCAGCATTTT
TRBV7-9	-	TRBJ2-7	many	CASSQGPGEQYF	TGTGCCAGCAGCCAAGGACCGGGAGAGCAGTACTTC
TRBV15	-	TRBJ2-7	-	CATSRSRVHEQYF	TGTGCCACCAGCAGATCCAGGGTCCACGAGCAGTACTTC
TRBV10-3	-	TRBJ2-3	-	CAISRTGTSTDTQYF	TGTGCCATCAGTCGGACTGGGACTAGCACAGATACGCAGTATTTT